Below, one T cell receptor (beta chain) is given with its context. It has no known antigen specificity. No much larger clone is present one base from it, and per-base qualities are unavailable. The cohort comprised around 690 healthy bone marrow donors. Cohort members were all nominally healthy when sampled, although unrecorded immune exposures were likely present. The donor tested CMV seronegative and was one of the 352 seronegative cohort members. Each donor provided a peripheral blood sample, and peripheral blood mononuclear cells were used for TCR beta sequencing. Genomic DNA was extracted from the blood cell samples with the Qiagen DNeasy Blood Extraction Kit. Libraries were constructed by the immunoSEQ multiplex PCR assay. The multiplex PCR relied on a mix of 60 forward primers for TCR Vbeta segments and 13 reverse primers for TCR Jbeta segments. Amplification of the CDR3 region of rearranged TCR beta genes was performed with a multiplex PCR assay on genomic DNA. The amplified TCR beta libraries were sequenced on the Illumina HiSeq System as 87-base-pair reads. The authors' analysis ran thus. A later analysis tallied 75 million to 95 million unique TCR beta chains across the approximately 670 repertoires, and around 9.9 million of those chains were shared by two or more donors. A nearest-neighbor algorithm error-corrected the raw reads and collapsed the reads into unique sequences, merging closely related sequences to remove PCR and sequencing errors. Alignment of CDR3 sequences to IMGT reference sequences was used to assign V, D and J gene segments. For a sequence to be retained, at least a six-nucleotide match to both a V gene segment and a J gene segment was required. Rearrangements were called productive when the CDR3 lacked stop codons and stayed in frame with V and J; all others were non-productive. CDR3 was defined by IMGT convention, running from the second conserved V-encoded cysteine to the conserved J-encoded phenylalanine. Sequences without an unambiguous match to a single V gene segment were excluded from the earlier analysis of 450 to 750 of the donors. An earlier analysis of 587 of the donors called V segments functional above 56.7% productive rearrangements and segregating when the between-donor standard deviation exceeded 5%. To diagnose cytomegalovirus status from the catalog of TCR beta chain sequences, a statistical classification framework was built. A later analysis assigned V and J genes by comparing TCR nucleotide sequences with IMGT/GENE-DB human TR gene sequences. In a later analysis, CDR3 sequences and most-parsimonious VDJ recombination scenarios were assigned using the TCRdist pipeline. In a later analysis, each TCR beta chain was defined by its CDR3 amino acid sequence together with its V-gene family, and reads without a unique V-gene family were excluded. To address suspected cross-contamination and a sequencing artifact, a later analysis removed a few hundred highly shared, low-generation-probability nucleotide sequences. For each public chain, a later analysis derived a clonal expansion index from normalized ranks of inferred template counts within each repertoire. In a later analysis, generation probabilities were computed with a VDJ recombination model fitted to out-of-frame rearrangements, and the resulting probabilities were checked against IGoR. Hypergeometric tests were used in a later analysis to score TCR-TCR, TCR-HLA and TCR-CMV co-occurrence, with a repertoire-size bias correction applied to the TCR pairs. In a later analysis, false discovery rates were estimated by permuting HLA or CMV assignments 20 times. In a later analysis, co-occurring TCRs were grouped using DBSCAN, and TCRdist sequence similarity was added for clustering within HLA-allele-positive subsets. Co-occurrence clustering excluded repertoires with fewer than 30,000 or more than 120,000 public chains, plus five with anomalous nucleotide sharing. What TCRdb holds here is the immuneACCESS table cut down to in-frame rearrangements. Part of the clones is not present; checked against another copy, under half of the missing clones reflect an unresolved V gene, and the others are unexplained. V and J calls plus clone size are reproduced from that table; the DNA served to infer D and trimming. This sample gives roughly 200,000 clones in total; over 70% of them show up just once. The biggest ten clones account for 1% to 1.5% of the sample.

The entry originates in a study of cytomegalovirus exposure and HLA in healthy donors (TCRdb year 2017). Regarding the study in general: In an earlier analysis of under 750 of the donors, roughly 300 Gb of sequence data and 100 million or so unique TCR beta sequences from about 179 million T cells were reported. The study aimed to test whether signatures of past pathogen exposure could be identified by cataloging public T cell receptors. About 300 gigabases of sequencing data and about 92 million unique TCR sequences made up an early release that covered several hundred HLA-typed donors. To study patterns of TCR occurrence, a later analysis re-analyzed previously published TCR beta repertoires from several hundred donors and added high-resolution HLA genotyping. Among the roughly 370 genotyped donors, about 85% belonged to the genetic ancestry cluster associated with self-reported Caucasian donors. Across about 380 genotyped donors of the cohort, an average of about 250,000 unique TCR beta nucleotide sequences per donor were sequenced, and around 19% of those sequences were non-productive. A later genetic analysis took genome-wide SNP genotypes for about three fifths of the roughly 700 donors and used that subset as a discovery cohort. Alongside the repertoire data, information on donor age, sex, ethnicity and CMV serostatus was compiled. The study combined high-throughput TCR immunosequencing, statistical association of individual TCRs with disease status, and machine learning to predict cytomegalovirus infection status. Because of strong linkage in the cohort, 4 to 6 DR-DQ haplotypes were treated as single units for association and clustering. Every repertoire in the discovery cohort had been generated on one and the same sequencing platform. To decide whether each TCR beta V gene segment behaved as functional or pseudogenic, an earlier analysis of fewer than 750 of the donors relied on high-throughput TCR beta sequencing. The number of donors typed differed by locus, with 629-630 for A, B, C, DRB1 and DQB1, roughly 550 for DQA1, 600 to 610 for DPA1, and around 450 for DPB1. Class I and class II HLA loci were covered by the typing at four-digit resolution. In the later analysis, no new phenotypic data were used to find candidate immune exposures; instead, reliance was placed on TCR beta sequences and their occurrence across donors. The study profiled the T cell repertoires of 500 to 800 subjects by immunosequencing and related them to cytomegalovirus serostatus. Along with the approximately 700-subject first cohort, a separate validation cohort of more than 90 different subjects was used. Summary of the overall study and its limitations: Across donors, most TCR sequences were observed very rarely, whereas some public TCRs were present in many individuals. Three of the identified cytomegalovirus-associated TCR beta chains were confirmed in vitro to be specific for cytomegalovirus antigens. In this cohort, only TCR beta chains were sequenced, and detectable features were limited by the absence of alpha or paired-chain data. CMV serostatus was the only immune exposure information available for the cohort. According to a later analysis, parvovirus B19, influenza, CMV and Epstein-Barr virus appeared linked to several top co-occurrence clusters. Because counts were too low, roughly 16 rarely observed V segments, including chromosome 9 orphons, were excluded from the earlier analysis of 500 to 700 of the donors. Linkage disequilibrium might explain the correlated functional status among segregating V segments, but an unknown experimental factor could not be ruled out. The presence/absence analyses assumed that sequencing depth was roughly uniform across donors, and that assumption may not be true. A cluster of highly shared sequence variants was judged likely to be a technical artifact of the sequencing pipeline. V-gene and J-gene trimming of TCR beta chains was associated with a missense DCLRE1C variant in a later genetic analysis, and the association was replicated in an independent cohort. When HLA alleles, especially DR and DQ, strongly co-occurred, attributing TCR associations to individual alleles was difficult. In a later genetic analysis, fewer N-insertions in productive TCRs were reported among donors in an Asian-associated ancestry cluster than the 666-donor mean. Compared with equally common non-associated chains, HLA-associated TCR beta chains in a later analysis were more clonally expanded and had lower generation probabilities. Because some donors lacked HLA typing at each locus, the association tests relied only on the typed subset. At a false discovery rate of 0.05, a later analysis linked 16,951 TCR beta sequences to specific HLA alleles. The classifier was reported to diagnose cytomegalovirus status with high specificity and sensitivity in both the original cohort and the validation cohort. A further reported finding was that TCR beta sequences accurately predicted the HLA-A and HLA-B alleles for most subjects in the first cohort. A later analysis found that most CMV-associated TCR beta chains appeared HLA-restricted, with HLA associations seemingly driven largely by CMV exposure. The authors suggested that the approach could potentially be extended to other disease states and immunological phenotypes. In the study, approximately 160 TCR beta chains were listed as associated with cytomegalovirus. In a later analysis, the rate of TCR association differed among HLA loci, with DRB1 alleles having the most associated TCRs and HLA-C alleles having the fewest. In an earlier analysis of about 550 of the donors, most TCR beta V segments were observed in productive rearrangements about 87% or about 30% of the time, broadly matching IMGT annotations.

The source material was PBMCs. The source is a man aged 25-40 years in good health and CMV-seronegative.

The nucleotide sequence reads as follows: TGTGCCAGCAGCCAAGTGAAGCGGCCCAACGCGGGGGAGACCCAGTACTTC. Translated, it reads CASSQVKRPNAGETQYF. The chain is assembled from TRBV14 and TRBJ2-5; TRBD2 is a possible D gene, resting on 6 matching bases. Deletion took 1 base off V and 5 bases off J, with a span of 20 bases between the germline ends. Sequences SGHDN (CDR1) and FVKESK (CDR2) are obtained from the germline V gene. Counted from cysteine to phenylalanine, this CDR3 has 17 amino acids. The DNA shown is the 51-base CDR3, in frame from base 1.